This entry lists 23 T cell receptor beta chains sequenced from one sample in a study of blood T cell repertoires in COVID-19. The protocol was immunoSEQ multiplex PCR, while the TCRdb copy is restricted to in-frame clones and leaves out a portion. The sample gives approximately 170,000 clones, roughly 85% of which show up once; roughly 9.1% is in the top ten. The source material was peripheral blood. Source of these receptors: a man between 50 and 59 years old with active or convalescent COVID-19.

This clone showed up just once. The rearrangement uses TRBV7-3 and TRBJ2-2; 9 bases fit TRBD2. Germline V gives CDR1 SGHTA, CDR2 FQGTGA. This CDR3 comprises 15 residues. V lost 1 base to trimming and J lost 4 bases; unmatched junction nucleotides: 1. The CDR3 is CASSLNSGSTGELFF. CDR3 coding DNA: TGTGCCAGCAGCTTAAATAGCGGGAGCACCGGGGAGCTGTTTTTT.

The chain has TRBV27 and TRBJ2-3; D gene uncertain. The V end was cut by 3 bases, the J end by 0 bases, with 13 bases between. Germline-derived CDR1 and CDR2 are MNHEY and SMNVEV (reference sequence). The CDR3 runs 16 residues. In DNA, the CDR3 is TGTGCCAGCAGTTTCTTGGGCAGACACAGCACAGATACGCAGTATTTT. Its protein is CASSFLGRHSTDTQYF.

The chain combines TRBV6-5 with TRBJ1-2; a weak D match, TRBD1 (6 bases). Germline lookup yields CDR1 MNHEY and CDR2 SVGAGI. The CDR3 contains 14 residues. Trimming took off 6 bases at V and 4 bases at J, with 15 bases between the two ends. This CDR3 reads CASRKQQGGYGYTF. The CDR3, as DNA: TGTGCCAGCAGAAAACAACAGGGCGGCTATGGCTACACCTTC.

The chain combines TRBV27 with TRBJ2-2, with 10 bases identical to TRBD2. Per the germline V gene, CDR1 is MNHEY and CDR2 is SMNVEV (reference sequence). The V gene end was trimmed by 3 bases and the J gene end by 5 bases; junction bases not matched to a gene: 3. The CDR3 consists of 15 residues. CDR3 coding DNA: TGTGCCAGCAGTTTTGCTAGCGGGGGTACCGGGGAGCTGTTTTTT. Amino acids: CASSFASGGTGELFF.

The chain couples TRBV2 to TRBJ1-5; no definite D call. The CDR3 extends over 13 amino acids. Trimming took 4 bases from V and 7 from J, leaving 11 bases between them. Germline loops: CDR1 SNHLY, CDR2 FYNNEI. CDR3 residues: CASSGQDGQPQHF. DNA of the CDR3: TGTGCCAGCAGTGGTCAAGACGGGCAGCCCCAGCATTTT.

The rearrangement joins TRBV4-1 to TRBJ2-4; no definite D call. The CDR3 extends over 18 amino acids. Germline assignment: CDR1 MGHRA and CDR2 YSYEKL. V was cut by 1 base and J by 3 bases, with 19 bases left in between. The CDR3 DNA follows: TGCGCCAGCAGCCAAGCACCTCCGTCCCAACTTGGCAAAAACATTCAGTACTTC. Protein: CASSQAPPSQLGKNIQYF.

This clone was seen a few times. The V gene is TRBV4-2, the J gene TRBJ2-2; tentatively, D is TRBD2 (6 bases). Germline-derived CDR1 and CDR2 are LGHNA and YNFKEQ. The CDR3 has 15 amino acids. V lost 2 bases to trimming and J lost 3 bases, with 10 bases between them. CDR3 amino acids: CASSQSIADTGELFF. The CDR3 DNA reads as TGTGCCAGCAGCCAATCAATAGCGGACACCGGGGAGCTGTTTTTT.

This chain uses TRBV21-1 with TRBJ1-1. TRBV21-1 is a recognized pseudogene. This CDR3 has 13 residues. DNA of the CDR3: TGTGCCAGCCCGGACGGGGTGAACACTGAAGCTTTCTTT. It is translated as CASPDGVNTEAFF.

V usage is TRBV19 and J usage is TRBJ1-1; 8 bases match TRBD1. The CDR3 consists of 15 residues. CDR1 LNHDA and CDR2 SQIVND come from the germline V gene (reference sequence). Losses at the gene ends were 6 bases for V and 0 bases for J; bases not matched to a gene: 6. The CDR3, as DNA: TGTGCCAGTAGCCGGAGGACAGGGCTGAACACTGAAGCTTTCTTT. It specifies CASSRRTGLNTEAFF.

In DNA, the CDR3 is TGTGCCAGCAGCCCCCGGGACAGTAATGAAAAACTGTTTTTT. Protein: CASSPRDSNEKLFF. V gene TRBV5-6 combines with J gene TRBJ1-4, with 7 bases matching TRBD1. The CDR3 runs 14 residues. CDR1 SGHDT and CDR2 YYEEEE come from the germline V gene. With V trimmed by 4 bases and J by 4 bases, 4 bases remained unmatched.

The chain links TRBV5-1 to TRBJ2-7; TRBD2 is a possible D gene (6 bases). V was trimmed by 7 bases and J by 4 bases, leaving 18 bases between them. Germline V gene data show CDR1 as SGHRS and CDR2 as YFSETQ. There are 14 residues in the CDR3. The CDR3 here is CASAPSVSIYEQYF. DNA for the CDR3: TGCGCCAGCGCGCCTAGCGTAAGTATTTACGAGCAGTACTTC.

This clone was observed many times. The chain has TRBV19 and TRBJ2-3; TRBD2 matches 10 bases. V gave up 4 bases and J gave up 4 bases; unmatched junction bases: 5. The CDR3 loop spans 15 amino acids. Germline lookup yields CDR1 LNHDA and CDR2 SQIVND (reference sequence). Here the CDR3 reads CASSKAGGQPDTQYF. The DNA of the CDR3 is TGTGCCAGTAGTAAAGCGGGAGGGCAGCCAGATACGCAGTATTTT.

This chain connects TRBV27 to TRBJ2-3; the D gene is possibly TRBD2 (5 bases). Germline values: CDR1 MNHEY, CDR2 SMNVEV (reference sequence). The CDR3 contains 15 residues. Trimming stripped 6 bases from V and 0 bases from J, with 13 bases between. This CDR3 reads CASSPTRVSTDTQYF. The CDR3, as DNA: TGTGCCAGCAGCCCAACTAGGGTTAGCACAGATACGCAGTATTTT.

The J gene is TRBJ2-7, the V gene TRBV7-2; D is ambiguous. The V gene's germline CDR1 is SGHTA and CDR2 FQGNSA. Trimming left V 5 bases short and J 3 bases short, with 14 bases between. The CDR3 loop spans 14 amino acids. CDR3 in DNA: TGTGCCAGCAGCGAAGACCGAGGCAACTACGAGCAGTACTTC. Its protein is CASSEDRGNYEQYF. The variable domain in full, completed from reference TRBV7-2 and TRBJ2-7, reads GAGVSQSPSNKVTEKGKDVELRCDPISGHTALYWYRQSLGQGLEFLIYFQGNSAPDKSGLPSDRFSAERTGGSVSTLTIQRTQQEDSAVYLCASSEDRGNYEQYFGPGTRLTVT.

The chain recombines TRBV30 with TRBJ2-1, with TRBD2 matching 11 bases. The CDR3 has 16 residues. From germline, CDR1 is GTSNPN and CDR2 SVGIG (reference sequence). Trimming cost V 2 bases and J 5 bases; bases outside gene matches: 8. The CDR3 coding sequence is TGTGCCTGGAGTAGGGGAATAGCGGGAGGGAACAATGAGCAGTTCTTC. It yields the protein CAWSRGIAGGNNEQFF. Full variable domain (missing parts from reference TRBV30 and TRBJ2-1): SQTIHQWPATLVQPVGSPLSLECTVEGTSNPNLYWYRQAAGRGLQLLFYSVGIGQISSEVPQNLSASRPQDRQFILSSKKLLLSDSGFYLCAWSRGIAGGNNEQFFGPGTRLTVL.

The genes are TRBV5-1 and TRBJ2-1, with 11 bases that match TRBD2. Per the germline V gene, CDR1 is SGHRS and CDR2 is YFSETQ. With V trimmed by 1 base and J by 10 bases, 7 bases remained unmatched. CDR3 length: 15 amino acids. The DNA of the CDR3 is TGCGCCAGCAGCTTGTTAACTAGCGGGGGACGGGAGCAGTTCTTC. Translated, it gives CASSLLTSGGREQFF.

This CDR3 reads CASGGAGATDTQYF. In nucleotides, the CDR3 is TGTGCCAGCGGTGGGGCGGGAGCCACAGATACGCAGTATTTT. The rearrangement uses TRBV6-6 and TRBJ2-3; 7 positions match TRBD2. This CDR3 is 14 amino acids long. J gave up 2 bases and V 8 bases, and 7 bases lay outside the gene matches. The germline CDR1 and CDR2 sequences are MNHNY and SVGAGI (reference sequence).

This clone was recorded only once. Here the CDR3 DNA reads TGTGCCAGCGCAGGGTCTGAGAGCTCCTACAATGAGCAGTTCTTC. Its translation: CASAGSESSYNEQFF. This chain uses TRBV27 with TRBJ2-1; tentative D call: TRBD1 (5 bases). The CDR3 covers 15 residues. The V gene lost 8 bases and the J gene lost 0 bases, with 14 bases spanning the gap. Germline V CDR1 and CDR2: MNHEY, SMNVEV (reference sequence).

The CDR3 is CASSSIGTPSTEAFF. The CDR3 bases are TGTGCCAGCAGCTCAATCGGGACACCTTCCACTGAAGCTTTCTTT. The chain uses TRBV6-2 or TRBV6-3 and TRBJ1-1; a possible D gene is TRBD1 (6 bases). Germline assignment: CDR1 MNHEY and CDR2 SVGEGT. The CDR3 loop spans 15 amino acids. Deletions cut 6 bases from V and 4 bases from J, with 18 bases between.

This clone was detected only once. This sequence joins TRBV5-7 and TRBJ1-5, with TRBD1 matching over 7 bases. TRBV5-7 is recorded as an ORF, its role being uncertain. The CDR3 is 19 residues long. J gave up 0 bases and V 2 bases, and 14 bases lay outside the gene matches. As DNA, the CDR3 is TGTGCCAGCAGCTTAGAGGGGGCAAACGACCCCAATAGCAATCAGCCCCAGCATTTT. The encoded protein is CASSLEGANDPNSNQPQHF.

Only one count was recorded for this clone. The chain is built from TRBV12-5 and TRBJ2-6; tentatively, D is TRBD1 (5 bases). Per germline, CDR1 LGHNT and CDR2 FRNRAP. V shed 8 bases and J shed 1 base, with 21 bases lying between them. CDR3 size: 18 residues. The CDR3 region has the DNA TGTGCTAGTCGAAACCAGGGCCCTATGAATTCTGGGGCCAACGTCCTGACTTTC. It encodes CASRNQGPMNSGANVLTF.

This clone was recorded a few times. This sequence joins TRBV19 and TRBJ1-6; TRBD1 might be the D (5 bases). V was trimmed by 7 bases and J by 7 bases, leaving 14 bases between them. The CDR3 has 14 residues. In germline, CDR1 is LNHDA, CDR2 SQIVND (reference sequence). CDR3 coding DNA: TGTGCCAGTACGCTGGGGGGGGTCAATTCACCCCTCCACTTT. It yields the protein CASTLGGVNSPLHF. The whole variable domain, remainder taken from reference TRBV19 and TRBJ1-6, is DGGITQSPKYLFRKEGQNVTLSCEQNLNHDAMYWYRQDPGQGLRLIYYSQIVNDFQKGDIAEGYSVSREKKESFPLTVTSAQKNPTAFYLCASTLGGVNSPLHFGNGTRLTVT.

The chain combines TRBV25-1 with TRBJ2-7; no firm D call. The CDR3 is 11 amino acids. CDR1 and CDR2 from the germline V gene are MGHDK and SYGVNS. Trimming removed 6 bases from V and 3 bases from J, with 6 bases in between. CDR3 DNA: TGTGCCAGCAGCGATAGCTACGAGCAGTACTTC. It yields the protein CASSDSYEQYF.